A single T cell receptor (beta chain) is shown here with its context. The data were taken from a study of blood T cell repertoires in COVID-19. About the study: T cells, B-cell-depleted T cells, or PBMCs supplied cDNA or gDNA.

Study members were between about 18 and 95 years old and lived in 24 US regions. Cohorts were determined from participant-reported clinical history. Looked up from germline, CDR1 is MDHEN and CDR2 is SYDVKM. V was clipped by 3 bases and J by 4 bases; unmatched bases: 4. This CDR3 comprises 15 residues. As originally analysed: Reference gene primer amplification gave estimated nucleated cell counts. TCRdb keeps only in-frame clones here, not all; method: immunoSEQ multiplex PCR. The V and J calls and clone size come from that table; D and trimming were worked out from the DNA. The sample consists of more than 250,000 clones, approximately 88% of them appearing once.

This chain links TRBV28 with TRBJ2-1; the match to TRBD1 covers 9 bases. The material sequenced was PBMCs or T cells enriched from blood (not recorded which). The TCR was taken from a middle-aged woman who had recovered from COVID-19. The CDR3 loop is CASSFYGTGYNEQFF. In DNA form, the CDR3 reads TGTGCCAGCAGTTTCTACGGGACAGGGTACAATGAGCAGTTCTTC.